Below, one T cell receptor (beta chain) is given with its context. Its antigen remains undetermined. One end of the junction fails to match germline, which may point to a read error. For repertoire sequencing, TCR beta CDR3 regions were amplified from RNA transcripts. The first round was an RT-PCR using HTBI primers with the Qiagen OneStep RT-PCR kit, and this first round was followed by a second-round multiplex PCR, then size selection and purification. The libraries underwent paired-end sequencing with 100 bp reads on an Illumina HiSeq2000. Per the original workflow: SOAPnuke was used for read processing, and reads with adapters, uncalled bases, a mean Phred below 15, or no exact constant-primer or identifier match were discarded. High-quality paired reads were merged with COPE v1.2.5. Each unique nucleotide sequence was treated as a clonotype, and MiTCR v1.1 was used to align the clonotypes to the IMGT TRB V, D and J references. Only V-J combinations with frequency above 0.0001 were analysed, covering over 99% of repertoires. For each V-J combination, a TCR clonal expansion and chaos score was defined as the ratio of F50 clonal expansion to chaos observed in the TCRdist matrix. Welch's t-statistics and random forest were used to narrow the features down to 13 V-J combinations, which were then fed into a naive Bayes classifier. Thyroid-blood repertoire similarity was quantified with the Morisita-Horn index. TCRdb trimmed public reads at Q25 via fastp, called clones via MiXCR and kept in-frame beta chains. When rows share a CDR3 protein, they turn into one entry using the most common DNA and genes. The V and J calls and clone size come from TCRdb's table, not from the authors' own analysis. The sample table lists around 590,000 distinct CDR3 sequences, approximately 37% of them with a count of one. The ten largest clones represent approximately 4.1% of the sample.

From the cysteine through the phenylalanine, the CDR3 covers 15 amino acids. Only the CDR3 region is kept as DNA, spanning 45 bases read in frame from base 1. In the germline V gene (reference sequence), CDR1 corresponds to SEHNR and CDR2 to FQNEAQ. These data belong to a study of Graves' ophthalmopathy and Graves' hyperthyroidism (dated by TCRdb to about 2018). Regarding the research as a whole: Stable hyperthyroidism was defined as no progression to ophthalmopathy within 18 months of follow-up. The study used TCR beta repertoire signatures to distinguish Graves' ophthalmopathy from Graves' hyperthyroidism and to predict progression to ophthalmopathy. In total, 135 blood samples were TCR-sequenced: 43 ophthalmopathy, around 75 hyperthyroidism and some 17 hyperthyroidism-to-ophthalmopathy patients. To explore V-J signatures that separate ophthalmopathy from hyperthyroidism, a discovery set of about a hundred patients was enrolled, consisting of about 41 with ophthalmopathy and about 60 with stable hyperthyroidism. The independent validation cohort included approximately 19 hyperthyroidism patients plus 17 patients who later progressed from hyperthyroidism to ophthalmopathy. T-cell repertoires of thyroid tissue and blood were compared in over 5 hyperthyroidism patients. Following sample collection, hyperthyroidism patients were given methimazole at a starting dose of 30 mg daily, and ophthalmopathy patients were given high-dose intravenous methylprednisolone. The research as a whole found: In validation, the model predicted ophthalmopathy progression with more than 55% sensitivity and about 77% specificity; some twelve predicted patients were CT-confirmed with GO in a median of approximately six months. Most of the expanded thyroid clonotypes with a frequency above 0.001 were also detected in blood, and it was suggested that the thyroid immune response may be reflected by blood repertoires. Sample size was not predetermined statistically, and investigators were not blinded to group allocation. The 13-signature model separated ophthalmopathy from stable hyperthyroidism with approximately 85% sensitivity and just under 84% specificity in cross-validation, and 80%/75% in the test set.

The hyperthyroidism patients were 18 to 65 years old and newly diagnosed, with a disease duration of less than 2 months. Anyone with other autoimmune diseases, uncontrolled infections, pregnancy or lactation was excluded from the study. Clinical symptoms, serum thyroxine, TRAb, thyroid ultrasound and orbital computed tomography were used for diagnosis. Trizol reagent was used to extract the total RNA, and its quality was then checked on an Agilent 2100 Bioanalyzer. The material sequenced was peripheral blood or thyroid tissue (not recorded which). The chain is assembled from TRBV7-9 and TRBJ1-4; 7 bases in between match TRBD1. The TCR originated in an adult man with Graves' hyperthyroidism. The base sequence is TGTGCCAGCAGCTTAAGAGGAGACAGGGATGACAAACTGTTTTTT. Its protein reads: CASSLRGDRDDKLFF.